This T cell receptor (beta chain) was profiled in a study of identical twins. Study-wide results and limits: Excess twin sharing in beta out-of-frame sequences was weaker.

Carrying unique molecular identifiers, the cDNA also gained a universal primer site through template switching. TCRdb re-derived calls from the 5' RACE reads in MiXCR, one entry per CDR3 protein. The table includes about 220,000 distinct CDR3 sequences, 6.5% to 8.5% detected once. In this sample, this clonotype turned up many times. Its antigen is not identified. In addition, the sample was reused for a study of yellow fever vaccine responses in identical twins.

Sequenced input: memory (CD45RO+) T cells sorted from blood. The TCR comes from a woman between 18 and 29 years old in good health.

The CDR3 region is CASSLGAGRGEETQYF. CDR3 sequence (DNA): TGTGCCAGCAGCTTAGGCGCAGGGAGAGGAGAAGAGACCCAGTACTTC. This rearrangement joins TRBV7-2 to TRBJ2-5; possibly TRBD1 or TRBD2 for D (5 bases each). V lost 1 base, J lost 3 bases, and 15 bases lay in between. CDR3 length equals 16 residues. CDR1 is SGHTA and CDR2 is FQGNSA in the germline V gene. The entire variable domain, with the rest obtained from reference TRBV7-2 and TRBJ2-5, is as follows: GAGVSQSPSNKVTEKGKDVELRCDPISGHTALYWYRQSLGQGLEFLIYFQGNSAPDKSGLPSDRFSAERTGGSVSTLTIQRTQQEDSAVYLCASSLGAGRGEETQYFGPGTRLLVL.